The 26 T cell receptor beta chains below come from one sample, sequenced in a study of control samples from healthy donors and cancer patients. Generated by immunoSEQ multiplex PCR, the TCRdb table keeps only in-frame clones and is missing some. The table shows over 150,000 clones, with just under 95% occurring only once. The sample consisted of blood. These TCRs come from a middle-aged man in good health.

The CDR3 DNA follows: TGTGCCAGCTCACCAGGGAACACTGAAGCTTTCTTT. Protein sequence: CASSPGNTEAFF. The V gene is TRBV18, the J gene TRBJ1-1; D unclear. V was shortened by 2 bases and J by 1 base, with 2 bases between the two germline ends. In germline, CDR1 is KGHSH, CDR2 LQKENI. The CDR3 loop spans 12 amino acids.

The chain links TRBV27 to TRBJ1-2, with D maybe TRBD1 (5 bases). Germline V gene data show CDR1 as MNHEY and CDR2 as SMNVEV (reference sequence). CDR3 length: 14 amino acids. The V end was cut by 10 bases, the J end by 8 bases, with 23 bases between. In DNA, the CDR3 is TGTGCCACCCGCCTGACTGGTGAGGGGCCGGGCTACACCTTC. This encodes CATRLTGEGPGYTF.

The rearrangement uses TRBV6-5 and TRBJ1-2; possible D gene TRBD1, 5 bases. The CDR3 is made up of 13 amino acids. Between the trimmed V and J ends, which lost 2 bases and 3 bases, there was a span of 7 bases. Looked up from germline, CDR1 is MNHEY and CDR2 is SVGAGI. Written as DNA, the CDR3 is TGTGCCAGCAGTTACACAGGCCACTATGGCTACACCTTC. Its protein is CASSYTGHYGYTF.

V and J are TRBV19 and TRBJ1-2; 8 nucleotides align to TRBD1. This CDR3 is 11 amino acids long. Germline V gene sequence: CDR1 LNHDA, CDR2 SQIVND (reference sequence). V shed 8 bases, J shed 8 bases, and the junction held 4 bases outside the gene matches. This chain's CDR3 is CASLTGGGYTF. The CDR3 bases are TGTGCCAGTCTAACAGGGGGAGGCTACACCTTC. Full variable domain (outside the CDR3, taken from reference TRBV19 and TRBJ1-2): DGGITQSPKYLFRKEGQNVTLSCEQNLNHDAMYWYRQDPGQGLRLIYYSQIVNDFQKGDIAEGYSVSREKKESFPLTVTSAQKNPTAFYLCASLTGGGYTFGSGTRLTVV.

Written as DNA, the CDR3 is TGTGCCAGCAGCGGGGGAGGGAAGAACACTGAAGCTTTCTTT. This sequence encodes CASSGGGKNTEAFF. The V gene is TRBV9, the J gene TRBJ1-1; D is uncertain. This CDR3 has 14 amino acids. In germline, CDR1 is SGDLS, CDR2 YYNGEE. V shed 3 bases and J shed 1 base, with 10 bases lying between them. The whole variable domain, filled in from reference TRBV9 and TRBJ1-1, reads DSGVTQTPKHLITATGQRVTLRCSPRSGDLSVYWYQQSLDQGLQFLIQYYNGEERAKGNILERFSAQQFPDLHSELNLSSLELGDSALYFCASSGGGKNTEAFFGQGTRLTVV.

V and J are TRBV6-5 and TRBJ2-7, with 12 nucleotides matching TRBD1. Germline V lookup: CDR1 MNHEY, CDR2 SVGAGI. CDR3 length: 14 amino acids. V lost 10 bases and J lost 5; bases outside the gene matches: 9. The CDR3 region has the DNA TGTGCCACAGGGGCGGGACAGGGGGCCCACGAGCAGTACTTC. Translation gives CATGAGQGAHEQYF.

The J gene is TRBJ2-1, the V gene TRBV7-2; 9 bases line up with TRBD2. The germline V gene encodes CDR1 SGHTA and CDR2 FQGNSA. J was trimmed by 4 bases and V by 3 bases; bases with no gene match: 4. The CDR3 loop spans 15 amino acids. The CDR3: CASSFRRGGYNEQFF. The CDR3 nucleotides are TGTGCCAGCAGCTTCCGGCGGGGGGGGTACAATGAGCAGTTCTTC.

This clone was seen once. This CDR3 is CATSDSSYEQYF. The CDR3 DNA sequence: TGTGCCACCAGCGACAGTTCCTACGAGCAGTACTTC. The rearrangement uses TRBV24-1 and TRBJ2-7; the D gene is possibly TRBD1 (5 bases). This CDR3 is built from 12 residues. Trimming removed 7 bases at V and 1 base at J, with 7 bases between. Germline lookup yields CDR1 KGHDR and CDR2 SFDVKD.

Only one count was recorded for this clone. V is TRBV5-1 and J is TRBJ1-3; 8 positions match TRBD1. After removal of 0 bases from V and 1 base from J, the junction contained 3 bases not matched to a gene. The CDR3 runs to 16 residues. Germline CDR1 SGHRS, CDR2 YFSETQ. CDR3 loop: CASSLVQGASGNTIYF. The DNA for the CDR3 is TGCGCCAGCAGCTTGGTCCAGGGGGCTTCTGGAAACACCATATATTTT. The variable domain in full, completed from reference TRBV5-1 and TRBJ1-3, reads KAGVTQTPRYLIKTRGQQVTLSCSPISGHRSVSWYQQTPGQGLQFLFEYFSETQRNKGNFPGRFSGRQFSNSRSEMNVSTLELGDSALYLCASSLVQGASGNTIYFGEGSWLTVV.

The CDR3 DNA reads as TGTGCCACCAGCAGGCATACCAACACTGAAGCTTTCTTT. Translating it yields CATSRHTNTEAFF. The V and J genes are TRBV15 and TRBJ1-1; D is unresolved. Germline lookup yields CDR1 LNHNV and CDR2 YYDKDF (reference sequence). V was clipped by 3 bases and J by 2 bases, with 7 bases between them. The CDR3 spans 13 residues.

The table lists this clone with a count of one. The genes are TRBV6-6 and TRBJ1-5; no clear D gene. CDR1 and CDR2 (germline): MNHNY, SVGAGI (reference sequence). This CDR3 has 13 residues. The V end lost 8 bases, the J end lost 3 bases, and 11 bases lay between the germline ends. CDR3: CASGGSFNQPQHF. The CDR3 DNA reads as TGTGCCAGCGGCGGGTCCTTCAATCAGCCCCAGCATTTT.

The rearrangement links TRBV20-1 to TRBJ1-2, with TRBD1 matching over 10 bases. The V segment lost 3 bases and the J segment 6 bases; nucleotides outside the gene matches: 13. Germline V gene sequence: CDR1 DFQATT, CDR2 SNEGSKA (reference sequence). The CDR3 contains 16 residues. CDR3 sequence reads: CSASGDRGIRVDGYTF. The CDR3 DNA follows: TGCAGTGCTAGTGGGGACAGGGGAATCAGAGTGGATGGCTACACCTTC.

V usage is TRBV19 and J usage is TRBJ1-4; TRBD1 agrees at 8 bases. The trim removed 6 bases at V and 7 bases at J, leaving 1 base unmatched. This CDR3 spans 12 amino acids. Germline CDR1 LNHDA, CDR2 SQIVND (reference sequence). CDR3 in DNA: TGTGCCAGTAGCCAGGGGGCTGAAAAACTGTTTTTT. It codes for CASSQGAEKLFF. Full variable domain (rest looked up from reference TRBV19 and TRBJ1-4): DGGITQSPKYLFRKEGQNVTLSCEQNLNHDAMYWYRQDPGQGLRLIYYSQIVNDFQKGDIAEGYSVSREKKESFPLTVTSAQKNPTAFYLCASSQGAEKLFFGSGTQLSVL.

The rearrangement links TRBV24-1 to TRBJ2-7; D unresolved. The CDR3 runs to 17 residues. The V and J ends lost 0 bases and 0 bases respectively, with 14 bases between them. Looked up from germline, CDR1 is KGHDR and CDR2 is SFDVKD. In DNA, the CDR3 is TGTGCCACCAGTGATTTGGGCCTGGGATGGACCTCCTACGAGCAGTACTTC. It encodes CATSDLGLGWTSYEQYF.

The V gene is TRBV3-1 (or the pseudogene TRBV3-2), the J gene TRBJ2-4; 11 bases align to TRBD2. CDR1 is LGHDT and CDR2 is YNNKEL in the germline V gene (reference sequence). The CDR3 totals 19 residues. The V gene end was trimmed by 4 bases and the J gene end by 0 bases; junction bases not matched to a gene: 11. Here the CDR3 DNA reads TGTGCCAGCAGCCGACAAGCTAGCGGGGGGAGACTAGCCAAAAACATTCAGTACTTC. As protein: CASSRQASGGRLAKNIQYF.

The CDR3 region is CASNTGFTEAFF. DNA for the CDR3: TGTGCCAGCAATACTGGATTCACTGAAGCTTTCTTT. This rearrangement joins TRBV12-3 or TRBV12-4 to TRBJ1-1, with D uncertain. The CDR3 covers 12 residues. Trimming removed 7 bases at V and 4 bases at J, with 10 bases between.

The chain joins TRBV5-1 to TRBJ1-1; D unclear. The germline V gene has CDR1 SGHRS and CDR2 YFSETQ. The length of the CDR3 is 12 residues. Deletions cut 4 bases from V and 7 bases from J, with 11 bases between. The CDR3 spells CASSPPGNEAFF. CDR3 nucleotide sequence: TGCGCCAGCAGCCCACCGGGGAATGAAGCTTTCTTT.

The chain joins TRBV24-1 to TRBJ2-1, with D uncertain. Germline V lookup: CDR1 KGHDR, CDR2 SFDVKD. The V end lost 5 bases, the J end lost 0 bases, and 10 bases lay between the germline ends. This CDR3 has 15 residues. CDR3 sequence: CATSGSILSYNEQFF. CDR3 DNA: TGTGCCACCAGTGGCAGCATCCTCTCCTACAATGAGCAGTTCTTC.

The chain uses TRBV5-6 and TRBJ2-7; possibly TRBD2 for D (5 bases). The CDR3 is 16 residues long. V was shortened by 0 bases and J by 3 bases, with 16 bases between the two germline ends. Germline V gene lookup returns CDR1 SGHDT and CDR2 YYEEEE. CDR3 loop: CASSLAWQLEGYEQYF. CDR3 coding DNA: TGTGCCAGCAGCTTGGCGTGGCAGCTTGAGGGCTACGAGCAGTACTTC.

This chain links TRBV28 with TRBJ1-5; the match to TRBD1 covers 9 bases. The CDR3 loop spans 16 amino acids. CDR1 MDHEN and CDR2 SYDVKM come from the germline V gene. V dropped 5 bases and J dropped 4; count of bases not matched to a gene: 9. CDR3 sequence: CASSPAGTGLNQPQHF. The CDR3 bases are TGTGCCAGCAGTCCAGCCGGGACAGGGCTGAATCAGCCCCAGCATTTT.

This chain links TRBV7-6 with TRBJ2-2; tentative D call: TRBD1 (6 bases). Germline-derived CDR1 and CDR2 are SGHVS and FNYEAQ. The ends were cut back, 4 bases at V and 2 bases at J, with 11 bases in the middle. The CDR3 is made up of 15 amino acids. CDR3 sequence reads: CASSYRQVNTGELFF. The CDR3 DNA reads TGTGCCAGCAGCTACCGACAGGTTAACACCGGGGAGCTGTTTTTT.

The V call is TRBV4-1, the J call TRBJ1-2; D is perhaps TRBD1 (5 bases). Trimming pared 0 bases from V and 4 bases from J, leaving 9 bases between. The CDR3 is 14 amino acids. Per germline, CDR1 MGHRA and CDR2 YSYEKL. The CDR3 reads CASSQELQGYGYTF. The DNA of the CDR3 is TGCGCCAGCAGCCAAGAACTGCAGGGCTATGGCTACACCTTC.

This sequence joins TRBV3-1 (or the pseudogene TRBV3-2) and TRBJ2-1; D is perhaps TRBD1 (5 bases). Per germline, CDR1 LGHDT and CDR2 YNNKEL (reference sequence). The CDR3 has 13 amino acids. Between the trimmed V and J ends, which lost 0 bases and 9 bases, there was a span of 9 bases. CDR3 bases: TGTGCCAGCAGCCAAGACGGGCAGGGTGAGCAGTTCTTC. As protein: CASSQDGQGEQFF.

The chain carries TRBV7-2 and TRBJ1-4, with 10 bases fitting TRBD1. The CDR3 is 15 residues long. Germline values: CDR1 SGHTA, CDR2 FQGNSA. V was pared by 5 bases and J by 8 bases, with 8 bases of the junction left unmatched. CDR3 amino acids: CASSLDRGPYEKLFF. DNA for the CDR3: TGTGCCAGCAGCCTAGACAGGGGGCCCTACGAAAAACTGTTTTTT.

The chain carries TRBV10-3 and TRBJ2-7; D perhaps matches TRBD1 (6 bases). CDR1 is ENHRY and CDR2 is SYGVKD in the germline V gene. V was pared by 11 bases and J by 2 bases, with 19 bases between. The CDR3 totals 14 residues. The CDR3 DNA reads as TGTGCCCATGGTGAGGCCGGGACACCCTACGAGCAGTACTTC. This encodes CAHGEAGTPYEQYF.

The chain combines TRBV10-3 with TRBJ1-1; D unclear. Per germline, CDR1 ENHRY and CDR2 SYGVKD. This CDR3 is 13 amino acids long. V was shortened by 6 bases and J by 7 bases, with 15 bases between the two germline ends. CDR3 DNA sequence: TGTGCCATCAGAGGACTGTCCGAGAGTGAAGCTTTCTTT. Amino acids: CAIRGLSESEAFF.